This T cell receptor beta chain was captured by sequencing in a study of control samples from healthy donors and cancer patients (TCRdb year 2020). Library method: the immunoSEQ multiplex PCR assay. The clones in this table, taken by TCRdb from immuneACCESS, are in-frame only. Not every clone is retained; where verified, under half of the shortfall comes from an unresolved V gene, and the cause of the rest is unknown. The sample table contains approximately 90,000 clones; only one count was recorded for less than 85% of them. The ten largest account for roughly 40% of the sample. Comment on this clone: This receptor's antigen is unknown. No base quality information exists; no much larger clone differs at one position.

Sequenced: PBMCs. The clonotype comes from a man in his 70s with lung cancer.

The CDR3 protein is CASSQEAGGVYGYTF. The DNA sequence reads TGTGCCAGCAGCCAAGAGGCGGGGGGTGTCTATGGCTACACCTTC. The rearrangement joined TRBV4-2 to TRBJ1-2; perhaps TRBD1 is the D gene, with 5 bases matching. In the germline V gene, CDR1 corresponds to LGHNA and CDR2 to YNFKEQ. V is pared back by 0 bases and J by 4 bases, with 12 bases lying between the germline termini. There are 15 amino acids in the CDR3, from cysteine to phenylalanine inclusive. Only the CDR3 DNA is retained, 45 bases long and in frame from the first base.